The text below deals with one T cell receptor beta chain. Its specificity is not known. This record belongs to a study of shared clonotypes between healthy human individuals. Trimming cost V 2 bases and J 7 bases, with 15 bases left between them. There are 14 residues in the CDR3. Germline CDR1 is SGHRS and CDR2 is YFSETQ. Nashville, Tennessee was home to all donors, who were Caucasian adults. Study-wide results and limits: Though the depth was large, rarefaction showed that sorted-subset sequencing was incomplete. Some clonotypes were shared by all four sorted-subset donors, while others were not shared. The non-shared ones had lower generation probabilities than the shared ones. The authors expected sequencing depth to affect clonotype sharing among donors.

Here immunoSEQ multiplex PCR was the method, and the copy in TCRdb shows in-frame clones only, minus some. This repertoire shows roughly 650,000 clones, more than 95% found once; its top ten account for around 0.057%. The V call is TRBV5-1, the J call TRBJ1-2; possible D gene TRBD1, 5 bases. The TCR originated in a woman in her thirties in good health. Sequencing used naive CD4+ T cells sorted from blood. Subset described: CD45RA+ positively selected. The CDR3 sequence is CASSFRDYTGGYTF. CDR3 DNA: TGCGCCAGCAGCTTCCGGGACTACACTGGTGGCTACACCTTC.